This T cell receptor beta chain was captured by sequencing in a study of CD8+ T cells in alopecia areata. Study-wide findings and caveats: Many of the expanded lesional clones endured in scalp and blood while on tofacitinib. Just one nonresponder means the tie between baseline CD8+ expansion and response stays uncertain. Compared with normal scalp, lesional scalp had higher clonality and more expanded CD8+ clones.

In each case, RNA was isolated and then reverse transcribed into cDNA as the sequencing template. Method: immunoSEQ multiplex PCR; TCRdb's copy keeps in-frame clones and lacks some. The sample includes some 150,000 clones, roughly four fifths of them seen just once. Germline V CDR1 and CDR2: LNHDA, SQIVND (reference sequence). The V segment lost 5 bases and the J segment 5 bases; nucleotides outside the gene matches: 5. The length of the CDR3 is 14 residues. The treatment: oral pan-JAK inhibitor, 5-10 mg twice daily. With regard to this clone: The target antigen is unknown.

The sample here was CD8+ T cells sorted from blood, taken at week 4, from a patient treated with tofacitinib. The chain employs TRBV19 and TRBJ2-1; TRBD2 aligns across 8 bases. The sequence was obtained from a human donor with alopecia areata. CDR3 bases: TGTGCCAGTAGTCACCGGGGGGGGAACAATGAGCAGTTCTTC. It yields the protein CASSHRGGNNEQFF.